This T cell receptor (beta chain) appears in the sequencing data of a study of cytotoxic CD8 clonotypes in ibrutinib-treated CLL. At the level of the study: Productive templates averaged roughly 270,000 per sample, and productive rearrangements around 97,000. General study results and limits: Under treatment, the uncommon public clonotypes either contracted or remained stable. Ibrutinib response saw clonality rise, and progression saw it return toward baseline.

The CDR3 contains 12 residues. From germline, CDR1 is GTSNPN and CDR2 SVGIG (reference sequence). Trimming pared 6 bases from V and 13 bases from J, leaving 22 bases between. Frozen-stored PBMCs produced 1.5 to 2 micrograms of genomic DNA for TCR beta libraries. A note on this clone: Its antigen is currently unknown.

Assay used: immunoSEQ multiplex PCR; TCRdb lists only in-frame clones, some missing. The table lists about 140,000 clones, more than 70% of them singletons. The material was PBMCs, obtained after 36 months of ibrutinib treatment. The V gene is TRBV30, the J gene TRBJ2-7, with D hard to call. This TCR came from a human donor with chronic lymphocytic leukemia. The CDR3 loop reads CACSLRAVHRYF. In DNA form, the CDR3 reads TGTGCCTGCTCTCTACGAGCAGTTCATCGCTACTTC.